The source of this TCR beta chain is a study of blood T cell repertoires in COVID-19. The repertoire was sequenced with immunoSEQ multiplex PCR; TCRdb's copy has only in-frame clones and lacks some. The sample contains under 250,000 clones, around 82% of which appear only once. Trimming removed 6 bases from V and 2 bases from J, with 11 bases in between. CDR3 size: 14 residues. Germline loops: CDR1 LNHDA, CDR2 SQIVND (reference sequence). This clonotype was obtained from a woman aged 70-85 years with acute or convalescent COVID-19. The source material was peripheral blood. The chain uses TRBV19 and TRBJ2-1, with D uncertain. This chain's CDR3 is CASRLAATYNEQFF. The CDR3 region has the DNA TGTGCCAGTAGGTTGGCTGCCACCTACAATGAGCAGTTCTTC.